These 24 T cell receptor beta chains were sequenced from one sample in a study of radiotherapy plus CTLA-4 blockade in lung cancer. This table comes from immunoSEQ multiplex PCR, and its TCRdb copy is limited to in-frame clones, with some not included. This repertoire shows tens of thousands of clones, around 82% found once; its top ten account for around 0.9%. The sequences come from peripheral blood, collected from a patient treated with radiotherapy plus ipilimumab. These receptors all come from a human donor with non-small cell lung cancer who had stable disease on radiotherapy plus ipilimumab.

The CDR3 nucleotides read TGTGCCAGCAGCACCGGGACAGGGGGTTACGAGCAGTACTTC. This translates into CASSTGTGGYEQYF. J is TRBJ2-7 and V is TRBV28, with TRBD1 identical over 11 bases. V was clipped by 6 bases and J by 4 bases; unmatched bases: 5. The CDR3 length is 14 residues. Germline CDR1 MDHEN, CDR2 SYDVKM.

CDR3 protein: CASGQPLAAGYTF. The CDR3, as DNA: TGTGCCAGCGGACAGCCTTTAGCTGCTGGCTACACCTTC. The J gene is TRBJ1-2, the V gene TRBV25-1, with D perhaps TRBD1 (6 bases). Germline V gene lookup returns CDR1 MGHDK and CDR2 SYGVNS. CDR3 size: 13 residues. V was pared by 8 bases and J by 7 bases, with 17 bases between.

This clone was seen more than once but under ten times. The chain joins TRBV7-2 to TRBJ2-5, with a weak D call TRBD1 (5 bases). Germline assignment: CDR1 SGHTA and CDR2 FQGNSA. The V and J ends lost 1 base and 0 bases respectively, with 9 bases between them. This CDR3 has 15 amino acids. CDR3 nucleotide sequence: TGTGCCAGCAGCTTAGAGGGCAGGGACCAAGAGACCCAGTACTTC. This translates into CASSLEGRDQETQYF.

J is TRBJ1-3 and V is TRBV27; D is unresolved. The CDR3 runs to 16 residues. CDR1 and CDR2 from the germline V gene are MNHEY and SMNVEV (reference sequence). The V gene lost 3 bases and the J gene lost 4 bases, with 16 bases spanning the gap. The CDR3: CASSLYPRPSGNTIYF. Written as DNA, the CDR3 is TGTGCCAGCAGTTTGTACCCGCGGCCAAGCGGAAACACCATATATTTT.

The chain uses TRBV11-3 and TRBJ2-7; 10 nucleotides match TRBD1. CDR3 size: 15 residues. The V gene end was trimmed by 4 bases and the J gene end by 4 bases; junction bases not matched to a gene: 7. Germline CDR1 is SGHNT and CDR2 is YENEEA. The CDR3 DNA reads as TGTGCCAGCAGCTCAACCTCGGGACAGGGGTACGAGCAGTACTTC. This sequence encodes CASSSTSGQGYEQYF.

V usage is TRBV13 and J usage is TRBJ1-4; a possible D gene is TRBD1 (5 bases). The CDR3 extends over 15 amino acids. CDR1 is PRHDT, CDR2 FYEKMQ, per germline (reference sequence). Trimming removed 5 bases from V and 3 bases from J, with 13 bases in between. The CDR3 reads CASSIRAGANEKLFF. CDR3 in DNA: TGTGCCAGCAGCATACGGGCGGGGGCTAATGAAAAACTGTTTTTT.

The chain joins TRBV14 to TRBJ2-1, with 10 nucleotides matching TRBD2. CDR3 length equals 14 residues. V lost 4 bases and J lost 5; bases outside the gene matches: 2. Germline V gene data show CDR1 as SGHDN and CDR2 as FVKESK. The CDR3 here is CASSLGTSDNEQFF. DNA for the CDR3: TGTGCCAGCAGCCTGGGGACTAGCGACAATGAGCAGTTCTTC.

The chain joins TRBV19 to TRBJ2-1; D is perhaps TRBD2 (5 bases). Germline V CDR1 and CDR2: LNHDA, SQIVND (reference sequence). Trimming cost V 1 base and J 6 bases, with 25 bases left between them. This CDR3 has 19 amino acids. The CDR3 DNA is TGTGCCAGTAGTATAGTGTATAAGGAGGTGGTCCCCGCGTCCAATGAGCAGTTCTTC. Its translation is CASSIVYKEVVPASNEQFF.

The chain recombines TRBV2 with TRBJ1-5; perhaps TRBD1 as D (5 bases). CDR1 SNHLY and CDR2 FYNNEI come from the germline V gene. V was pared by 8 bases and J by 4 bases, with 12 bases between. The CDR3 is made up of 13 amino acids. The CDR3 is CASGAEINQPQHF. The CDR3 bases are TGTGCCAGCGGGGCAGAAATTAATCAGCCCCAGCATTTT.

The table lists this clone with a few counts. The CDR3 spells CASSERINTEAFF. The CDR3 DNA reads as TGTGCCAGCAGTGAACGGATCAACACTGAAGCTTTCTTT. The chain combines TRBV2 with TRBJ1-1; D unclear. V lost 2 bases and J lost 2, with 6 bases in between. CDR1 SNHLY and CDR2 FYNNEI come from the germline V gene. The CDR3 is made up of 13 amino acids.

The chain recombines TRBV7-2 with TRBJ2-1, with D possibly TRBD2 on 6 matching bases. Germline CDR1 and CDR2: SGHTA and FQGNSA. This CDR3 spans 16 amino acids. The V and J ends lost 1 base and 2 bases respectively, with 12 bases between them. CDR3 DNA sequence: TGTGCCAGCAGCTTAGAGGCGGGGCGTCCCTACAATGAGCAGTTCTTC. It encodes CASSLEAGRPYNEQFF.

This clone appeared a few times. V is TRBV6-1 and J is TRBJ2-7; the D gene is possibly TRBD2 (5 bases). There are 13 residues in the CDR3. CDR1 is MNHNS and CDR2 is SASEGT in the germline V gene. Trimming removed 4 bases at V and 3 bases at J, with 10 bases between. DNA of the CDR3: TGTGCCAGCAGTGGCTCCGGGAACTACGAGCAGTACTTC. Translating gives CASSGSGNYEQYF.

This clone has only one observation. The chain joins TRBV9 to TRBJ1-1; D is undetermined. The CDR3 extends over 15 amino acids. Germline V gene lookup returns CDR1 SGDLS and CDR2 YYNGEE. The V end was cut by 2 bases, the J end by 2 bases, with 13 bases between. This chain's CDR3 is CASSVSLSPNTEAFF. In DNA, the CDR3 is TGTGCCAGCAGCGTTTCCCTATCGCCCAACACTGAAGCTTTCTTT.

The chain uses TRBV19 and TRBJ1-2; no clear D gene. CDR1 LNHDA and CDR2 SQIVND come from the germline V gene (reference sequence). The CDR3 consists of 11 residues. V was trimmed by 1 base and J by 6 bases, leaving 3 bases between them. In nucleotides, the CDR3 is TGTGCCAGTAGTATAGTGGATGGCTACACCTTC. Its translation is CASSIVDGYTF.

CDR3 sequence (DNA): TGTGCCACCAGCAAGGGACAGGGGGCCCCCGGGGAGCTGTTTTTT. The encoded protein is CATSKGQGAPGELFF. J is TRBJ2-2 and V is TRBV15; 12 nucleotides align to TRBD1. V was pared by 4 bases and J by 6 bases, with 3 bases of the junction left unmatched. Germline CDR1 LNHNV, CDR2 YYDKDF (reference sequence). The CDR3 has 15 amino acids.

This rearrangement joins TRBV5-5 to TRBJ2-7; 7 nucleotides agree with TRBD1. The CDR3 consists of 12 residues. With V trimmed by 5 bases and J by 5 bases, 4 bases remained unmatched. Germline V CDR1 and CDR2: SGHKS, YYEKEE (reference sequence). DNA for the CDR3: TGTGCCAGCAGGGACAGGCCCCACGAGCAGTACTTC. Amino acid sequence: CASRDRPHEQYF.

This clone came up once. The chain links TRBV7-2 to TRBJ2-3; 7 nucleotides agree with TRBD2. This CDR3 is 15 amino acids long. CDR1 SGHTA and CDR2 FQGNSA come from the germline V gene. The V and J ends lost 6 bases and 8 bases, in that order; junction bases with no gene match: 14. CDR3 sequence reads: CASSPGTTIGGTQYF. The DNA of the CDR3 is TGTGCCAGCAGTCCCGGGACTACTATCGGGGGTACGCAGTATTTT.

This chain links TRBV11-2 with TRBJ2-2; D is unclear. V was shortened by 5 bases and J by 4 bases, with 11 bases between the two germline ends. This CDR3 has 14 residues. Germline V gene data show CDR1 as SGHAT and CDR2 as FQNNGV. The CDR3, as DNA: TGTGCCAGCAGCCCGACCCAGGTCACCGGGGAGCTGTTTTTT. Amino acid sequence: CASSPTQVTGELFF.

This clone has just a few counts. The chain couples TRBV4-1 to TRBJ2-3; tentatively, D is TRBD1 (5 bases). V lost 0 bases and J lost 6, with 16 bases in between. The CDR3 is made up of 16 amino acids. Germline CDR1 reads MGHRA; CDR2 reads YSYEKL. The DNA of the CDR3 is TGCGCCAGCAGCCAAGATTCGGACACTGGTCGTGATACGCAGTATTTT. Encoded protein: CASSQDSDTGRDTQYF.

V gene TRBV4-1 combines with J gene TRBJ1-2; no clear D gene. This CDR3 is built from 14 residues. Germline V gene sequence: CDR1 MGHRA, CDR2 YSYEKL. The V end was cut by 1 base, the J end by 5 bases, with 11 bases between. In DNA, the CDR3 is TGCGCCAGCAGCCAAGGGAACGGTGTTTATGGCTACACCTTC. The encoded protein is CASSQGNGVYGYTF.

The chain combines TRBV15 with TRBJ2-3; 7 nucleotides align to TRBD1. Germline V gives CDR1 LNHNV, CDR2 YYDKDF (reference sequence). Trimming at V came to 5 bases and at J to 0 bases, leaving 11 bases not matched to a gene. The CDR3 contains 17 residues. The CDR3 DNA reads TGTGCCACCAGCCTAGAAGGACAGGCGGATAGCACAGATACGCAGTATTTT. Translating gives CATSLEGQADSTDTQYF.

This chain uses TRBV6-6 with TRBJ1-4; D is undetermined. CDR3 length: 14 residues. V was clipped by 3 bases and J by 6 bases, with 11 bases between them. Germline CDR1 MNHNY, CDR2 SVGAGI (reference sequence). Written as DNA, the CDR3 is TGTGCCAGCAGTTATCCCCTTAGAGATGAAAAACTGTTTTTT. This translates into CASSYPLRDEKLFF.

The chain is built from TRBV28 and TRBJ2-1; 8 bases are a match to TRBD2. V dropped 9 bases and J dropped 7; count of bases not matched to a gene: 14. This CDR3 comprises 15 residues. Germline V gene sequence: CDR1 MDHEN, CDR2 SYDVKM. The CDR3 region has the DNA TGTGCCAGTTCCCAGCGGGAGAGGCTTTGGAATGAGCAGTTCTTC. Amino acid sequence: CASSQRERLWNEQFF.

Written as DNA, the CDR3 is TGTGCCAGCAGCGGCCGCACCGGGACTGGGAACACTGAAGCTTTCTTT. Encoded protein: CASSGRTGTGNTEAFF. The J gene is TRBJ1-1, the V gene TRBV5-4, with a tentative D call TRBD1 (5 bases). The germline gives CDR1 SGHNT, CDR2 YYREEE (reference sequence). There are 16 residues in the CDR3. The V end lost 4 bases, the J end lost 1 base, and 17 bases lay between the germline ends.